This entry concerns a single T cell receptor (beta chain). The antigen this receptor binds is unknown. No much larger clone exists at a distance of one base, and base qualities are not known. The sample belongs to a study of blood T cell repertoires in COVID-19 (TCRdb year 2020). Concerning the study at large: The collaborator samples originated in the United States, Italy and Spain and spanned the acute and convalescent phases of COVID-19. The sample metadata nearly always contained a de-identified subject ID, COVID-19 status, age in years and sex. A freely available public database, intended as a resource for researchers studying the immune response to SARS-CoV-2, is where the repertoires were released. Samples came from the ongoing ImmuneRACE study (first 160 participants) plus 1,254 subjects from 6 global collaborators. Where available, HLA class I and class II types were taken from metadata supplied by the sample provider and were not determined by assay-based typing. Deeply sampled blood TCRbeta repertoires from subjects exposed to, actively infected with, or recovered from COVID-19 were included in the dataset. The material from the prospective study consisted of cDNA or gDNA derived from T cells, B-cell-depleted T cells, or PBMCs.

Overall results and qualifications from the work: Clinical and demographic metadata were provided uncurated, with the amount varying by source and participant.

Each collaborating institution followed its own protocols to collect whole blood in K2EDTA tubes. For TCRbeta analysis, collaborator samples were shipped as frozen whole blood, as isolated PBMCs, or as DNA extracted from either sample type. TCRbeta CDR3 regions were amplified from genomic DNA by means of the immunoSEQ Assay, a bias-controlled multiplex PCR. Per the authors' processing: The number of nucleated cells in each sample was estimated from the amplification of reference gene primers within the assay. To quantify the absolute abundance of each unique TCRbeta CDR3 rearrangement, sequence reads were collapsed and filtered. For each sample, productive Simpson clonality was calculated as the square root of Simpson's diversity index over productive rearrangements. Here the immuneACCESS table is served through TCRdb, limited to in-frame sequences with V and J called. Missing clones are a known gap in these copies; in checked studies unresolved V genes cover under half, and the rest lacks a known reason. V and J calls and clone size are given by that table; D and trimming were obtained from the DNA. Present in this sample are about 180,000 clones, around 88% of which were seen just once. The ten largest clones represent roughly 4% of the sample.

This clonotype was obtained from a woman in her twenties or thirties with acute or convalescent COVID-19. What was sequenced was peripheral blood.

The nucleotide sequence is given as TGTGCCAGCAGTTTGAGGCAGGGGTTAGGCTACACCTTC. It encodes CASSLRQGLGYTF. Recombination connected TRBV28 to TRBJ1-2; possibly the D gene is TRBD1, per 6 matching bases. CDR1 and CDR2 (MDHEN, SYDVKM) derive from the germline V gene. The V end loses 3 bases and the J end loses 8 bases, and a stretch of 13 bases separates them. Including cysteine and phenylalanine, the CDR3 has 13 amino acids. The kept DNA is CDR3 alone, 39 bases in frame from the first base.